This TCR beta chain was retrieved from a study of shared clonotypes between healthy human individuals. Of note for this clone: What it recognizes is unknown.

Whole-study results and caveats: Sampling covered blood only; tissue repertoires likely differ.

CD45RA-negative memory and CD45RA+ naive subsets were split from the CD4+ cells. The data were produced by immunoSEQ multiplex PCR, yet TCRdb's version contains in-frame clones alone and is incomplete. Here the sample spans around 1.6 million clones, around 98% being singletons. The CDR3 has 13 amino acids. Trimming took 3 bases from V and 6 from J, leaving 12 bases between them. In germline, CDR1 is KGHSH, CDR2 LQKENI. The sample taken for sequencing was naive CD4+ T cells sorted from blood. Subset reported: CD45RA+ positively selected. This receptor was identified in a man aged 30 to 45 in good health. This chain links TRBV18 with TRBJ2-7; either TRBD1 or TRBD2 may fit D (5 bases each). Here the CDR3 reads CASSPRDEGEQYF. The CDR3 bases are TGTGCCAGCTCACCCAGGGATGAGGGCGAGCAGTACTTC.